This T cell receptor (beta chain) was recorded in a study of blood T cell repertoires in COVID-19. As for the study in general: Samples of COVID-19 (acute and convalescent) were obtained from the United States, Italy and Spain.

Assay: immunoSEQ multiplex PCR; the TCRdb copy retains only in-frame clones and omits some. Here the sample spans fewer than 85,000 clones, around 83% being singletons. This sequence originates from a woman aged 55-70 years with acute or convalescent COVID-19. The sequencing sample was made of peripheral blood.

The CDR3 region is CASSLATGGPNSPLHF. The CDR3 DNA reads as TGCGCCAGCAGCCTCGCGACAGGGGGCCCTAATTCACCCCTCCACTTT. V usage is TRBV5-1 and J usage is TRBJ1-6; TRBD1 matches 10 bases. Looked up from germline, CDR1 is SGHRS and CDR2 is YFSETQ. Germline trimming cut 4 bases from V and 6 bases from J; bases unmatched to any gene: 7. The CDR3 runs 16 residues.